This entry is about one T cell receptor beta chain. This clonotype occurred a few times. Its antigen is unknown. No base qualities exist here, and no much larger clone lies one base off it. The treatment or condition label here, explained by the study, means: in vitro stimulation with specific CMV peptide epitopes to enrich CMV-specific T cells. The data belong to a study of T cell repertoires in cytomegalovirus infection (dated by TCRdb to about 2019). General notes on the study: Alongside well-studied HLA-B-restricted epitopes, the peptide stimulations were aimed at recently identified HLA-C-restricted CMV epitopes, whose presentation resists viral immunomodulation. The HLA type of each donor mattered for the analysis, because public TCR beta signatures pointed to carriage of CMV infection along with the matching HLA type. The paper as a whole reports these results and caveats: Carriers of CMV infection plus the relevant HLA type were discriminated by the cumulative frequency of public TCR beta family members in the study cohort and in an independent roughly 320-donor cohort. In the ex vivo response, HLA-C-restricted CMV-specific TCR beta clonotypes were dominant, and in two of eight donors the single most frequent clonotype came from this HLA-C-restricted group.

The run used an Illumina HiSeq 1500. TCRdb redid the processing of the public reads, applying fastp at Q25 and MiXCR, and retained in-frame beta chains. Rows with one shared CDR3 protein collapse into an entry with the most common genes and DNA. A total of 110,000 or so distinct CDR3 sequences appear in this sample, approximately 28% of them only once. The top ten clonotypes cover about 81% of the sample. Sequenced material: CD8+ T cells from cultured PBMCs, taken from culture after CMV antigen stimulation. This receptor was identified in a human donor in good health (CMV status not recorded). Some clones in this sample may be carry-over from other donors' samples.

The nucleotide sequence is TGCGCCAGCAGCCAAGGTCACACTACATCAGATACGCAGTATTTT. Translated, this gives CASSQGHTTSDTQYF. Recombination linked TRBV4-1 to TRBJ2-3, with the D gene call left open. The CDR3 measures 15 amino acids from cysteine to phenylalanine. Of the read, only the CDR3 DNA is kept; its 45 bases are in frame from base 1. Per the germline V gene, MGHRA is the CDR1 and YSYEKL is the CDR2. V lost 1 base and J lost 4 bases; the stretch between them is 12 bases long.